Listed here are 24 T cell receptor beta chains from one sample, sequenced in a study of blood T cell repertoires in COVID-19. The method was immunoSEQ multiplex PCR; TCRdb's version includes in-frame clones alone and lacks a portion of them. Of about 390,000 clones listed, 85% to 90% are singletons. The sequencing input was PBMCs or T cells enriched from blood (not recorded which). All receptors derive from a woman in her forties or fifties who had recovered from COVID-19.

This rearrangement joins TRBV19 to TRBJ1-5; 11 positions match TRBD1. Germline V gives CDR1 LNHDA, CDR2 SQIVND (reference sequence). CDR3 size: 15 residues. With V trimmed by 6 bases and J by 6 bases, 7 bases remained unmatched. This chain's CDR3 is CASRPDRGRGQPQHF. CDR3 DNA: TGTGCCAGTAGACCGGACAGGGGGCGAGGTCAGCCCCAGCATTTT.

The genes are TRBV3-1 (or the pseudogene TRBV3-2) and TRBJ1-1, with D possibly being TRBD1 (6 bases). The CDR3 consists of 12 residues. V lost 2 bases and J lost 9, with 10 bases in between. Germline V lookup: CDR1 LGHDT, CDR2 YNNKEL (reference sequence). The CDR3, as DNA: TGTGCCAGCAGCCAAAGTCAGGGGAAAGCTTTCTTT. This sequence encodes CASSQSQGKAFF.

This sequence joins TRBV5-1 and TRBJ1-6; D ambiguous. The CDR3 consists of 16 residues. CDR1 SGHRS and CDR2 YFSETQ come from the germline V gene. V shed 4 bases and J shed 0 bases, with 11 bases lying between them. The CDR3 sequence is CASSIMPSSYNSPLHF. CDR3 nucleotides: TGCGCCAGCAGCATAATGCCGAGCTCCTATAATTCACCCCTCCACTTT.

The CDR3 region is CASSWDRNQPQHF. Here the CDR3 DNA reads TGTGCCAGCAGTTGGGACAGAAATCAGCCCCAGCATTTT. V gene TRBV28 combines with J gene TRBJ1-5; 7 bases align to TRBD1. Germline CDR1 and CDR2: MDHEN and SYDVKM. The CDR3 loop spans 13 amino acids. Losses at the gene ends were 4 bases for V and 4 bases for J; bases not matched to a gene: 1. Complete variable domain (other parts from reference TRBV28 and TRBJ1-5): DVKVTQSSRYLVKRTGEKVFLECVQDMDHENMFWYRQDPGLGLRLIYFSYDVKMKEKGDIPEGYSVSREKKERFSLILESASTNQTSMYLCASSWDRNQPQHFGDGTRLSIL.

The chain employs TRBV9 and TRBJ2-5, with 10 nucleotides matching TRBD2. In germline, CDR1 is SGDLS, CDR2 YYNGEE. Losses at the gene ends were 4 bases for V and 4 bases for J; bases not matched to a gene: 10. The CDR3 has 16 amino acids. This chain's CDR3 is CASSPRRLAGAETQYF. Here the CDR3 DNA reads TGTGCCAGCAGCCCCCGGCGCCTAGCGGGGGCAGAGACCCAGTACTTC.

V and J are TRBV28 and TRBJ1-2; 7 positions agree with TRBD1. The germline V gene encodes CDR1 MDHEN and CDR2 SYDVKM. V shed 6 bases and J 6 bases; nucleotides not matched to a gene: 10. The CDR3 runs to 14 residues. The CDR3, as DNA: TGTGCCAGCAGGCCAAACAGGGGAGCTAATGGCTACACCTTC. Its translation is CASRPNRGANGYTF.

V and J are TRBV6-5 and TRBJ1-6; D call uncertain. The length of the CDR3 is 15 residues. Germline CDR1 reads MNHEY; CDR2 reads SVGAGI. V was shortened by 7 bases and J by 0 bases, with 10 bases between the two germline ends. The CDR3, as DNA: TGTGCCAGCAAATCAGGAAGCTCCTATAATTCACCCCTCCACTTT. Its translation is CASKSGSSYNSPLHF.

The V gene is TRBV3-1 (or the pseudogene TRBV3-2), the J gene TRBJ1-3, with D possibly being TRBD1 (5 bases). Germline V CDR1 and CDR2: LGHDT, YNNKEL (reference sequence). V was pared by 1 base and J by 0 bases, with 10 bases between. This CDR3 is 16 amino acids long. In DNA form, the CDR3 reads TGTGCCAGCAGCCAAGGTCCCGGGGGCTCTGGAAACACCATATATTTT. Encoded protein: CASSQGPGGSGNTIYF.

The chain uses TRBV3-1 (or the pseudogene TRBV3-2) and TRBJ1-6; D not resolved. Germline CDR1 is LGHDT and CDR2 is YNNKEL (reference sequence). V lost 5 bases, J lost 11 bases, and 10 bases lay in between. The CDR3 loop spans 12 amino acids. CDR3 coding DNA: TGTGCCAGCAGCACCCAGGCCACACCCCTCCACTTT. It specifies CASSTQATPLHF.

This rearrangement joins TRBV28 to TRBJ1-5; no clear D gene. CDR1 is MDHEN and CDR2 is SYDVKM in the germline V gene. This CDR3 region has 15 residues. Trimming stripped 2 bases from V and 2 bases from J, with 10 bases between. The DNA of the CDR3 is TGTGCCAGCAGTTTAGTGGGAGTGGGCAATCAGCCCCAGCATTTT. This codes for CASSLVGVGNQPQHF. Combining the CDR3 with reference TRBV28 and TRBJ1-5 gives the whole variable domain DVKVTQSSRYLVKRTGEKVFLECVQDMDHENMFWYRQDPGLGLRLIYFSYDVKMKEKGDIPEGYSVSREKKERFSLILESASTNQTSMYLCASSLVGVGNQPQHFGDGTRLSIL.

CDR3 nucleotide sequence: TGCGCCAGCAGCCAGGACAGGAACTATGGCTACACCTTC. Translation: CASSQDRNYGYTF. The V gene is TRBV4-1, the J gene TRBJ1-2; 7 nucleotides line up with TRBD1. The CDR3 has 13 residues. V shed 3 bases, J shed 2 bases, and the junction held 0 bases outside the gene matches. CDR1 is MGHRA and CDR2 is YSYEKL in the germline V gene.

This chain joins TRBV6-5 and TRBJ2-7; weak D call: TRBD2 (5 bases). This CDR3 is 12 amino acids long. Trimming took off 5 bases at V and 7 bases at J, with 12 bases between the two ends. Germline V gives CDR1 MNHEY, CDR2 SVGAGI. The CDR3: CASSKRGSEQYF. CDR3 in DNA: TGTGCCAGCAGTAAAAGAGGGAGTGAGCAGTACTTC.

The rearrangement uses TRBV28 and TRBJ1-6; no clear D. The germline CDR1 and CDR2 sequences are MDHEN and SYDVKM. The CDR3 is 12 amino acids. Trimming stripped 5 bases from V and 15 bases from J, with 14 bases between. This CDR3 reads CASSPPLVRLHF. CDR3 nucleotides: TGTGCCAGCAGTCCCCCCCTCGTCCGCCTCCACTTT.

The rearrangement joins TRBV7-8 to TRBJ2-7, with 7 bases lining up with TRBD2. This CDR3 comprises 15 residues. The V gene's germline CDR1 is SGHVS and CDR2 FQNEAQ. After removal of 1 base from V and 6 bases from J, the junction contained 9 bases not matched to a gene. The CDR3 region has the DNA TGTGCCAGCAGCTTAGGGGTTCAGCGGGGCAGCGAGCAGTACTTC. It specifies CASSLGVQRGSEQYF.

CDR3 protein: CAWGGQGNQPQHF. The CDR3 DNA sequence: TGTGCCTGGGGGGGACAGGGCAATCAGCCCCAGCATTTT. V and J are TRBV30 and TRBJ1-5; 8 nucleotides align to TRBD1. Germline assignment: CDR1 GTSNPN and CDR2 SVGIG (reference sequence). With V trimmed by 5 bases and J by 2 bases, 2 bases remained unmatched. The CDR3 runs 13 residues.

The V call is TRBV5-6, the J call TRBJ2-6; D may be TRBD1 (6 bases). CDR3 length: 14 amino acids. Germline loops: CDR1 SGHDT, CDR2 YYEEEE. The ends were cut back, 0 bases at V and 8 bases at J, with 9 bases in the middle. The CDR3 spells CASSLVTGSNVLTF. CDR3 nucleotide sequence: TGTGCCAGCAGCTTGGTCACAGGGTCCAACGTCCTGACTTTC.

This chain links TRBV3-1 (or the pseudogene TRBV3-2) with TRBJ2-3; 7 bases agree with TRBD1. CDR3 length: 15 residues. CDR1 and CDR2 from the germline V gene are LGHDT and YNNKEL (reference sequence). Trimming removed 4 bases from V and 4 bases from J; junction bases left unmatched: 8. The CDR3 sequence: CASSPGTDRSDTQYF. The CDR3 nucleotides are TGTGCCAGCAGCCCCGGGACAGATAGGTCAGATACGCAGTATTTT.

Details on this clone: The sample carries other DNA sequences with the same CDR3. The V and J genes are TRBV5-1 and TRBJ1-2, with 12 bases aligning to TRBD1. Germline trimming cut 3 bases from V and 2 bases from J; bases unmatched to any gene: 2. This CDR3 contains 15 residues. Germline lookup yields CDR1 SGHRS and CDR2 YFSETQ. The CDR3 sequence is CASSSGTGGNYGYTF. The CDR3 DNA follows: TGCGCCAGCAGCTCCGGGACAGGGGGCAACTATGGCTACACCTTC.

The rearrangement uses TRBV19 and TRBJ2-3; possible D gene TRBD1, 7 bases. V was cut by 4 bases and J by 5 bases, with 13 bases left in between. CDR3 length equals 14 residues. The V gene's germline CDR1 is LNHDA and CDR2 SQIVND (reference sequence). The DNA for the CDR3 is TGTGCCAGTAGTAGCGGGACAGTCCAAGATACGCAGTATTTT. Residues: CASSSGTVQDTQYF.

With respect to this clone: The same CDR3 can be traced to other DNA sequences in this sample. V gene TRBV30 combines with J gene TRBJ2-5; D not certain. Germline lookup yields CDR1 GTSNPN and CDR2 SVGIG (reference sequence). Deletions cut 0 bases from V and 5 bases from J, with 4 bases between. The CDR3 loop spans 11 amino acids. CDR3 bases: TGTGCCTGGAGTGTCCGGGAGACCCAGTACTTC. Translating it yields CAWSVRETQYF.

This clone has just a few counts. The rearrangement uses TRBV30 and TRBJ1-5; 8 nucleotides align to TRBD1. Trimming cost V 3 bases and J 5 bases; bases outside gene matches: 3. In germline, CDR1 is GTSNPN, CDR2 SVGIG (reference sequence). The CDR3 covers 13 residues. CDR3 sequence (DNA): TGTGCCTGGAGGGCGACAGGGGATCAGCCCCAGCATTTT. Translating it yields CAWRATGDQPQHF.

The chain combines TRBV11-3 with TRBJ1-2, with a weak D call TRBD1 (6 bases). The CDR3 runs to 16 residues. The germline gives CDR1 SGHNT, CDR2 YENEEA. V was pared by 6 bases and J by 9 bases, with 26 bases between. The CDR3 loop reads CASSTEPTHPRGCYTF. The DNA of the CDR3 is TGTGCCAGCAGTACCGAACCCACTCATCCCAGGGGATGCTACACCTTC.

There are a few counts of this clone. The chain uses TRBV7-2 and TRBJ1-5; TRBD1 matches 7 bases. In germline, CDR1 is SGHTA, CDR2 FQGNSA. The CDR3 sequence is 15 residues long. V shed 4 bases, J shed 2 bases, and the junction held 5 bases outside the gene matches. CDR3 coding DNA: TGTGCCAGCAGCTCGACAGGGTTGGGCAATCAGCCCCAGCATTTT. Protein: CASSSTGLGNQPQHF.

This clone was seen only a few times. The chain employs TRBV20-1 and TRBJ1-1; the D is unclear. The CDR3 has 11 residues. The V gene's germline CDR1 is DFQATT and CDR2 SNEGSKA (reference sequence). Trimming removed 3 bases at V and 5 bases at J, with 7 bases between. The CDR3 is CSASGVTEAFF. The CDR3 DNA reads TGCAGTGCTAGTGGAGTGACTGAAGCTTTCTTT.